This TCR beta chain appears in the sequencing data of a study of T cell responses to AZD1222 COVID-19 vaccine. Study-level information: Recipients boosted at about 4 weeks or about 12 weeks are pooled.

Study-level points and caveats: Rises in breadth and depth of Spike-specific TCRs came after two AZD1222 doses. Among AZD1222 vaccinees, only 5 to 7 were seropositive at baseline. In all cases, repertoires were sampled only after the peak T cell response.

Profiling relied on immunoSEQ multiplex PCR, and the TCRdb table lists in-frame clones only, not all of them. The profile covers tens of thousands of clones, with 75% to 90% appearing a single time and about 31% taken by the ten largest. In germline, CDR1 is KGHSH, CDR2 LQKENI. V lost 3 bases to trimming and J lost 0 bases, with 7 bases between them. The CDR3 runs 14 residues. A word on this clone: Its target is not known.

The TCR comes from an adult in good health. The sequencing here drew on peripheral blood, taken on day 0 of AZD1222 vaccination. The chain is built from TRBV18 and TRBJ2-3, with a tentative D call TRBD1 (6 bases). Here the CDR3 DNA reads TGTGCCAGCTCACCGGACAGTAGCACAGATACGCAGTATTTT. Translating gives CASSPDSSTDTQYF.